Sequencing of this T cell receptor beta chain was carried out in a study of blood T cells in healthy people across ages. A second PCR of about 6 to 11 cycles used a sample-barcoded 5' primer and a J-beta primer mix. TCRdb redid the calling of the 5' RACE reads with MiXCR, one entry per CDR3 protein. Of some 800,000 distinct CDR3 sequences detected, about 25% appear once; the ten largest clones hold approximately 3.7%. In its sample, this clonotype was seen many times. Germline CDR1 is SGHTA and CDR2 is FQGNSA. The CDR3 spans 14 residues. V lost 5 bases and J 2 bases, leaving 10 bases between the germline ends. The same specimen was also included in a second study, on T cells of mothers and their children.

The source is a boy aged 10-17 years in good health. Sequenced material: blood. The chain links TRBV7-2 to TRBJ2-1; a possible D gene is TRBD2 (6 bases). CDR3 coding DNA: TGTGCCAGCAGCCGAGGAGGGACCTACAATGAGCAGTTCTTC. This sequence encodes CASSRGGTYNEQFF.